This TCR beta chain originates from a study of OX40 agonist ivuxolimab in advanced cancers. Repertoires were generated with immunoSEQ multiplex PCR, while TCRdb's copy carries only in-frame clones and drops some. Of some 48,000 clones listed, less than 85% were seen once; the top ten hold approximately 2%. This specimen consisted of CD4+ or CD8+ T cells sorted from blood, obtained in a trial of the OX40 agonist ivuxolimab. This TCR came from an adult with an advanced solid tumor such as melanoma, head and neck, liver or kidney cancer.

The CDR3 spells CASSYSTDTQYF. CDR3 sequence (DNA): TGTGCCAGTAGTTACAGCACAGATACGCAGTATTTT. The chain has TRBV19 and TRBJ2-3; D ambiguous. V gave up 5 bases and J gave up 0 bases, with 3 bases separating them. Germline CDR1 is LNHDA and CDR2 is SQIVND (reference sequence). The CDR3 sequence is 12 residues long.